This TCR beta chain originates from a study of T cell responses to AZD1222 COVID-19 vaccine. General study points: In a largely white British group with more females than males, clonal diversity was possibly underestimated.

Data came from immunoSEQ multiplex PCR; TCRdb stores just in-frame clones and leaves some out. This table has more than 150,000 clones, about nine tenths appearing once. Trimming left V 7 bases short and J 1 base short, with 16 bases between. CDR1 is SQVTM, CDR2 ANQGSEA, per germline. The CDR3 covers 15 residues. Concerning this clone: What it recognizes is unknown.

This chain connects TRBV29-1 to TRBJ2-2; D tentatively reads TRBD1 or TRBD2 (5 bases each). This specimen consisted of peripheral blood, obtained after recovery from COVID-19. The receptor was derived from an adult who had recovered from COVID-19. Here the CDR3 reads CSGTHGTGNTGELFF. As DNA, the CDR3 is TGCAGCGGGACTCACGGGACGGGGAACACCGGGGAGCTGTTTTTT.